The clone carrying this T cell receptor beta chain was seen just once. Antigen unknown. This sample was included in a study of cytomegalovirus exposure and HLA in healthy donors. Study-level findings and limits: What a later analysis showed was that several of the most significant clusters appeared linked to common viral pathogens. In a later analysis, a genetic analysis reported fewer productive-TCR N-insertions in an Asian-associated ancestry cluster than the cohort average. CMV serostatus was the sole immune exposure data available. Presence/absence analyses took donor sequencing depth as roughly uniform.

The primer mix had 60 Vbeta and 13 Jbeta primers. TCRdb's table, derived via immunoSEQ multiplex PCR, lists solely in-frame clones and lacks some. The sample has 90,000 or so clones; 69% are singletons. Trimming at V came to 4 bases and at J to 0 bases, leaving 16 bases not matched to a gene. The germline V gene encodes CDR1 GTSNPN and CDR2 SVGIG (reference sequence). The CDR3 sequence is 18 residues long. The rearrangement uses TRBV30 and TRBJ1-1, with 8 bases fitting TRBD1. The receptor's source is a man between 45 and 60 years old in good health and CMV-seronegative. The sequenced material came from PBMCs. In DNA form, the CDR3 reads TGTGCCTGGATAATAATTCGACAGGGGAGGCAGGTGAACACTGAAGCTTTCTTT. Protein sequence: CAWIIIRQGRQVNTEAFF.